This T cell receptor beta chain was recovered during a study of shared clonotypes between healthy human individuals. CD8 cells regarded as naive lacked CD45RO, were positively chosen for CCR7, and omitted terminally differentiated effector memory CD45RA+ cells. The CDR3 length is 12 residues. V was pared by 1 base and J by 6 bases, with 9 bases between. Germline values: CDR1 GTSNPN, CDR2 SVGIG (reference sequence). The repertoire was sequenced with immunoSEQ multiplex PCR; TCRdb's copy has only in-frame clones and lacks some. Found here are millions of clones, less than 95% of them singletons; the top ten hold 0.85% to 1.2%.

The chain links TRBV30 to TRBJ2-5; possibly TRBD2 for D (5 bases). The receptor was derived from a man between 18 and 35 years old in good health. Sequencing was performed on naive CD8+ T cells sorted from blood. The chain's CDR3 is CAWSEEEQTQYF. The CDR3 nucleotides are TGTGCCTGGAGTGAGGAGGAACAGACCCAGTACTTC. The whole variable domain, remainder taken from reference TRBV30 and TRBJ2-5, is SQTIHQWPATLVQPVGSPLSLECTVEGTSNPNLYWYRQAAGRGLQLLFYSVGIGQISSEVPQNLSASRPQDRQFILSSKKLLLSDSGFYLCAWSEEEQTQYFGPGTRLLVL.